This T cell receptor (beta chain) was observed in a study of blood T cell repertoires in COVID-19. Seattle cases were enrolled at active infection and followed longitudinally. Assay: immunoSEQ multiplex PCR; the TCRdb copy retains only in-frame clones and omits some. The table lists around 210,000 clones, about 82% of them singletons. Trimming stripped 5 bases from V and 5 bases from J, with 18 bases between. This CDR3 has 16 residues. Germline CDR1 reads SEHNR; CDR2 reads FQNEAQ (reference sequence). This receptor was obtained from a man in his fifties or sixties with COVID-19, enrolled during active disease. Input material: peripheral blood. V is TRBV7-9 and J is TRBJ1-4, with D maybe TRBD1 (6 bases). The CDR3 region is CASSRHTGSLNEKLFF. The CDR3 coding sequence is TGTGCCAGCAGCCGCCACACAGGGTCCTTAAATGAAAAACTGTTTTTT.